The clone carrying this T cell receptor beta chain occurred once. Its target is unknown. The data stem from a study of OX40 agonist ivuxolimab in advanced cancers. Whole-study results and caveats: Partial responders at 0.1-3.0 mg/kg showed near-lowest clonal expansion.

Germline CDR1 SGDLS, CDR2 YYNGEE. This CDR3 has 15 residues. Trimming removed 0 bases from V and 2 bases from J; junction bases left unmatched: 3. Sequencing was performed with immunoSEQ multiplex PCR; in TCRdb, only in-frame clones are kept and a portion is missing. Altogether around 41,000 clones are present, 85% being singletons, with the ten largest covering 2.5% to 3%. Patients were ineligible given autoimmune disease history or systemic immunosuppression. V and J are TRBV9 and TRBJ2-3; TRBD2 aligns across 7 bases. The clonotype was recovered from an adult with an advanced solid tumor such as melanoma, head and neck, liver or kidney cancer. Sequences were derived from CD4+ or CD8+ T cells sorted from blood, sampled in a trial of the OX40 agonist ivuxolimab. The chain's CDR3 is CASSVGREFTDTQYF. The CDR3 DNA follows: TGTGCCAGCAGCGTAGGGCGGGAGTTCACAGATACGCAGTATTTT.